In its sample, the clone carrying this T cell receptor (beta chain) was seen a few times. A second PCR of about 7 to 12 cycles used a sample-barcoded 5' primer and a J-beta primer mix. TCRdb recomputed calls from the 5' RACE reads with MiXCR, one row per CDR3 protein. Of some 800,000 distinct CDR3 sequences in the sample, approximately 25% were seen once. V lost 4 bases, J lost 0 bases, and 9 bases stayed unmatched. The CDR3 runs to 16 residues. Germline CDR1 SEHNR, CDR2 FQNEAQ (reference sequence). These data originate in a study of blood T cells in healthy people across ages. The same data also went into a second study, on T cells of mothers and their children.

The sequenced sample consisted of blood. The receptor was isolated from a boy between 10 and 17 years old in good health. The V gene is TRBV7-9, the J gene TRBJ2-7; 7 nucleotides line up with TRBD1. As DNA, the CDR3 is TGTGCCAGCAGCTCGCCTGCGACAGGGACCTCCTACGAGCAGTACTTC. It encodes CASSSPATGTSYEQYF.